This entry lists 5 T cell receptor beta chains sequenced from one sample in a study of HIV-infected patients and healthy controls. Follow-up blood was drawn about 14 weeks, roughly three months, after antiretroviral therapy began. All unsorted peripheral T cells were captured because whole blood was used without fractionation. Alpha and beta constant-region primers primed reverse transcription of about 500 ng RNA. Alpha and beta chain libraries were made separately by chain-specific third strand synthesis with multiplexing indices. Each CDR3 protein gets one entry after TCRdb re-called the 5' RACE reads with MiXCR. The sample gives fewer than 5,500 distinct CDR3 sequences, 8.3% of which show up once; about 42% is in the top ten. The sequencing used blood, collected during antiretroviral therapy. These receptors all come from an adult with HIV infection.

This clonotype was detected many times. The chain joins TRBV12-3 or TRBV12-4 to TRBJ2-1; tentative D call: TRBD2 (6 bases). V was trimmed by 3 bases and J by 7 bases, leaving 7 bases between them. The CDR3 is made up of 12 amino acids. The CDR3 DNA is TGTGCCAGCAGTTTTGGGGGGAATGAGCAGTTCTTC. Translating it yields CASSFGGNEQFF.

Many counts were recorded for this clonotype. The genes are TRBV5-6 and TRBJ1-5; D unclear. CDR1 and CDR2 from the germline V gene are SGHDT and YYEEEE. The CDR3 sequence is 14 residues long. The V and J ends lost 0 bases and 7 bases respectively, with 11 bases between them. CDR3 protein: CASSLAGREQPQHF. Here the CDR3 DNA reads TGTGCCAGCAGCTTGGCCGGTCGGGAGCAGCCCCAGCATTTT.

This clonotype showed up just a few times. The chain is built from TRBV5-4 and TRBJ2-7; D is uncertain. V was shortened by 0 bases and J by 3 bases, with 13 bases between the two germline ends. CDR3 length: 15 amino acids. The V gene's germline CDR1 is SGHNT and CDR2 YYREEE (reference sequence). CDR3 residues: CASSLAGAAGYEQYF. As DNA, the CDR3 is TGTGCCAGCAGCTTGGCCGGTGCGGCAGGCTACGAGCAGTACTTC.

This clonotype was seen at least ten times. The chain recombines TRBV12-3 or TRBV12-4 with TRBJ1-1, with a weak D call TRBD1 (5 bases). V was pared by 6 bases and J by 4 bases, with 18 bases between. CDR3 length: 15 amino acids. The CDR3 bases are TGTGCCAGCAGGAGACATTTGGGGGGAGGCACTGAAGCTTTCTTT. Encoded protein: CASRRHLGGGTEAFF.

In this sample, this clonotype turned up many times. This chain uses TRBV9 with TRBJ2-3; perhaps TRBD1 as D (5 bases). The germline V gene has CDR1 SGDLS and CDR2 YYNGEE. The CDR3 has 17 amino acids. With 3 bases removed from V and 3 bases from J, the gap between germline ends came to 20 bases. In DNA, the CDR3 is TGTGCCAGCAGCGCAGGGCGAGCTGGGGATGGGACAGATACGCAGTATTTT. Protein sequence: CASSAGRAGDGTDTQYF.